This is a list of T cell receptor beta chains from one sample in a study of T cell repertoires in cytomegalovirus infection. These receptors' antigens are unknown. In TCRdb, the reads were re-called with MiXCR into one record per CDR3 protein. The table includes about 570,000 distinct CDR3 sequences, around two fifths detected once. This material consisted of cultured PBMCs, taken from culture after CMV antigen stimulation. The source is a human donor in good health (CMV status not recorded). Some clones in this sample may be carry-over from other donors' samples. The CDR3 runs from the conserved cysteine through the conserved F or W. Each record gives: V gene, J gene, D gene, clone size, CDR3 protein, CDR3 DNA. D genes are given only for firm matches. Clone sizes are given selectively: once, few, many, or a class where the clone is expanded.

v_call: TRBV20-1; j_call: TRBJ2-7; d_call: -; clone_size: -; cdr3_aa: CSARDTIWQSYEQYF; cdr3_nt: TGCAGTGCTAGAGATACGATATGGCAGTCCTACGAGCAGTACTTC
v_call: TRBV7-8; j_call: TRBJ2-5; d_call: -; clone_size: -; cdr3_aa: CASSPGAHEETQYF; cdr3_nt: TGTGCCAGCAGCCCGGGGGCCCATGAGGAGACCCAGTACTTC
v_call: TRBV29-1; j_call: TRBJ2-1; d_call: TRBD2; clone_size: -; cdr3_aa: CSTEGEGGRNDEQFF; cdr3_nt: TGCAGCACTGAAGGGGAGGGCGGGAGGAACGATGAGCAGTTCTTC
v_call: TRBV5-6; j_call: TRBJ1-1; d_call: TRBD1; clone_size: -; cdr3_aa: CASSFTKGATTAEAFF; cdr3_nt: TGTGCCAGCAGCTTTACTAAGGGGGCAACAACCGCTGAAGCTTTCTTT
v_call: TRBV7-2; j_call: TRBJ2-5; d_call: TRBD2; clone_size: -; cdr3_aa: CASSAGQRGTQYF; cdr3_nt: TGTGCCAGCAGCGCGGGTCAGCGGGGGACCCAGTACTTC
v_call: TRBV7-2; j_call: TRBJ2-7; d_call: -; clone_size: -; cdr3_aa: CASSLDVSASYEQYF; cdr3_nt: TGTGCCAGCAGCTTAGATGTTAGCGCCTCCTACGAGCAGTACTTC
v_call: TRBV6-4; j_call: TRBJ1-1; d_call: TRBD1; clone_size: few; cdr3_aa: CASSGEGGSQAFF; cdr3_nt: TGTGCCAGCAGTGGGGAAGGGGGCAGCCAAGCTTTCTTT
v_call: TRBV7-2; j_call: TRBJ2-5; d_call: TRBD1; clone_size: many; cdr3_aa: CASSLEGARRETQYF; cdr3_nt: TGTGCCAGCAGCTTAGAGGGGGCCCGCCGGGAGACCCAGTACTTC
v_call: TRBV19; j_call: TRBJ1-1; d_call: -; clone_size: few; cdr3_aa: CASSGRPGIRTEAFF; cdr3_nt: TGTGCCAGTAGTGGTCGACCTGGGATCCGCACTGAAGCTTTCTTT
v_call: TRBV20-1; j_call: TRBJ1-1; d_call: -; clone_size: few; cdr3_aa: CSASIGASNIDTEAFF; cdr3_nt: TGCAGTGCTAGTATAGGTGCCTCCAACATTGACACTGAAGCTTTCTTT
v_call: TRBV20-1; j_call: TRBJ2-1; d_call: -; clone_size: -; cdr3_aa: CSAASGTPPYNEQFF; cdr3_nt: TGCAGTGCTGCCTCAGGGACCCCCCCTTACAATGAGCAGTTCTTC
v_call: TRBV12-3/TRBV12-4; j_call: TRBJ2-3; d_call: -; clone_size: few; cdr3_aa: CASSLERLRGLPTDTQYF; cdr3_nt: TGTGCCAGCAGTTTAGAGCGTCTTCGAGGACTACCCACAGATACGCAGTATTTT
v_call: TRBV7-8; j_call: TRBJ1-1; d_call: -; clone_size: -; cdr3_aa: CASSFSGVRQVPEAFF; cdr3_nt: TGTGCCAGCAGCTTCTCGGGGGTCAGGCAGGTCCCTGAAGCTTTCTTT
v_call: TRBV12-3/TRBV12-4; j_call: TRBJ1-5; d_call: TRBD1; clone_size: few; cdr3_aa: CASSSTTGVFNQPQHF; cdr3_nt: TGTGCCAGCAGCTCCACAACAGGGGTCTTCAATCAGCCCCAGCATTTT
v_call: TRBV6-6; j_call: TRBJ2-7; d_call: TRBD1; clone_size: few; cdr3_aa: CASRDSGTAAYEQYF; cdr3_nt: TGTGCCAGCAGAGATTCCGGGACAGCAGCCTACGAGCAGTACTTC
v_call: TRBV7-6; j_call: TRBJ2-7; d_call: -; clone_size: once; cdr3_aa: CANSQGRGKSSYEQYF; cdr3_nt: TGTGCCAACAGTCAAGGTCGGGGGAAAAGCTCCTACGAGCAGTACTTC
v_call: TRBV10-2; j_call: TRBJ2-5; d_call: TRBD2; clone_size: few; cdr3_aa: CATGGSGGPQETQYF; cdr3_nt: TGCGCCACCGGGGGCAGCGGGGGACCACAAGAGACCCAGTACTTC
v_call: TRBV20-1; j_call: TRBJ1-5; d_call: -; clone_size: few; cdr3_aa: CSIGRLGRPQHF; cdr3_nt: TGCAGCATAGGGAGGTTGGGGCGGCCCCAGCATTTT
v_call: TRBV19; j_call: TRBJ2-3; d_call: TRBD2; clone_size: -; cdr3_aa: CASRRELADTQYF; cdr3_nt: TGTGCCAGTAGGCGGGAGCTGGCAGATACGCAGTATTTT
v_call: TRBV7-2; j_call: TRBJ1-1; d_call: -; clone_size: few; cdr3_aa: CASSLAGRRNTEAFF; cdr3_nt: TGTGCCAGCAGCTTAGCCGGCAGGAGGAACACTGAAGCTTTCTTT
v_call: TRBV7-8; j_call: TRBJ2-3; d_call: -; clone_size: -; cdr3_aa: CASSLRRRYTDTQYF; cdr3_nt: TGTGCCAGCAGCTTACGACGGAGGTACACAGATACGCAGTATTTT
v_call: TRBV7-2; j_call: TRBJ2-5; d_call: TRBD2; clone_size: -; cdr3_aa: CASSRGVLGTQYF; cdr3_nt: TGTGCCAGCTCGCGGGGGGTATTGGGGACCCAGTACTTC
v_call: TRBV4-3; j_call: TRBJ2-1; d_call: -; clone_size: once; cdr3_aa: CASSSLSGPSSYNEQFF; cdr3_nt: TGCGCCAGCAGTTCCCTGAGCGGGCCGAGCTCCTACAATGAGCAGTTCTTC
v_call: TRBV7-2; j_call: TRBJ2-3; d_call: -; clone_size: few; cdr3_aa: CASSRGRGDTQYF; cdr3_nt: TGTGCCAGCAGCCGCGGCCGAGGGGATACGCAGTATTTT
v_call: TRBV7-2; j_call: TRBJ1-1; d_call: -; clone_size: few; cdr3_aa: CASSLERGAEAFF; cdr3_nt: TGTGCCAGCAGCTTAGAGAGGGGGGCTGAAGCTTTCTTT
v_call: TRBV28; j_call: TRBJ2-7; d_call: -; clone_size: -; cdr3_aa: CASSFSKYEQYF; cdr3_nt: TGTGCCAGCAGTTTTTCAAAATACGAGCAGTACTTC